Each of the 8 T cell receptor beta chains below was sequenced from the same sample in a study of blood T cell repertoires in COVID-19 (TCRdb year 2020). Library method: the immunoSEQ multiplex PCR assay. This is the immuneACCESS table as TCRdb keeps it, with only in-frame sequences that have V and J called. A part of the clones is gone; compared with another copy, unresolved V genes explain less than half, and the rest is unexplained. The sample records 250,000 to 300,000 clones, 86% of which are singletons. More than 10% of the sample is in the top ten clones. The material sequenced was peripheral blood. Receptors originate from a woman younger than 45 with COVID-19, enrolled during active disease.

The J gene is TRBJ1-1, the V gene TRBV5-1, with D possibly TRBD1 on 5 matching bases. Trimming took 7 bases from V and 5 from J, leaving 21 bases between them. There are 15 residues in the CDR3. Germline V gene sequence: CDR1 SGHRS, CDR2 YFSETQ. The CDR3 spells CASHRTLGMGTEAFF. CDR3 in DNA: TGCGCCAGCCATAGGACACTTGGAATGGGGACTGAAGCTTTCTTT.

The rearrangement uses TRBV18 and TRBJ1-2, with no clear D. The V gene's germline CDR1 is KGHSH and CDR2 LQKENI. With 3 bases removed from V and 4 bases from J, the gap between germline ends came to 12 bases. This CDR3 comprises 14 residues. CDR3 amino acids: CASSPELPSYGYTF. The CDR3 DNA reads TGTGCCAGCTCACCCGAGTTGCCCTCCTATGGCTACACCTTC.

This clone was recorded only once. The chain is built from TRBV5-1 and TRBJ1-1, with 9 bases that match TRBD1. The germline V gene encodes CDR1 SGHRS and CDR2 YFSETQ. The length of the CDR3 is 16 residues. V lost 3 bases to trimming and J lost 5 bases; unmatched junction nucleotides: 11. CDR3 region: CASSYTNRGLYTEAFF. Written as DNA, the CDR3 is TGCGCCAGCAGCTACACCAACAGGGGGCTGTATACTGAAGCTTTCTTT.

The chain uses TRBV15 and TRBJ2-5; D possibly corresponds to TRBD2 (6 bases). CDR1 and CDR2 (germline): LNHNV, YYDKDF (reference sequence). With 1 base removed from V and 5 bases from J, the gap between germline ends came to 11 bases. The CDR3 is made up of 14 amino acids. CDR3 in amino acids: CATSRGLGGETQYF. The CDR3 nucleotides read TGTGCCACCAGCAGAGGACTAGGAGGTGAGACCCAGTACTTC.

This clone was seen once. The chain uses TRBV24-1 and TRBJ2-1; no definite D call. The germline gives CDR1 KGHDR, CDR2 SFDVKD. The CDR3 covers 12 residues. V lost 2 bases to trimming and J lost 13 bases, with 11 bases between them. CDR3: CATSDYTAQQFF. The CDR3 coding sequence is TGTGCCACCAGTGATTACACAGCCCAACAGTTCTTC.

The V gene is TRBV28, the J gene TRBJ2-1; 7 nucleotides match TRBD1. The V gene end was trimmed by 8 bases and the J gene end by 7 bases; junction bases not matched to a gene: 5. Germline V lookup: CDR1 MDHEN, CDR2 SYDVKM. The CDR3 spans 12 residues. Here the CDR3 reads CASHRDSNEQFF. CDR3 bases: TGTGCCAGCCACCGGGACAGTAATGAGCAGTTCTTC.

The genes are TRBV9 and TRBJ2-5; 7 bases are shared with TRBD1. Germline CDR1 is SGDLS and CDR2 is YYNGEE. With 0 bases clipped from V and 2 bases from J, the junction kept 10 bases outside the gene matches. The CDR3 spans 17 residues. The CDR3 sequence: CASSVERGPPTQETQYF. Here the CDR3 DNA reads TGTGCCAGCAGCGTAGAAAGGGGGCCCCCTACACAAGAGACCCAGTACTTC.

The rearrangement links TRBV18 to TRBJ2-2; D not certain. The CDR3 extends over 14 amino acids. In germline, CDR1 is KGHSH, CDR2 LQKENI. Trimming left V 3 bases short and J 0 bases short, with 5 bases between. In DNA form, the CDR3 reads TGTGCCAGCTCACCTTCCGCGAACACCGGGGAGCTGTTTTTT. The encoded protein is CASSPSANTGELFF.